This T cell receptor (beta chain) derives from a study of blood T cell repertoires in COVID-19. Losses at the gene ends were 4 bases for V and 5 bases for J; bases not matched to a gene: 6. This CDR3 is 14 amino acids long. Germline loops: CDR1 SGHRS, CDR2 YFSETQ. As processed by the authors: Amplification from reference gene primers served as the basis for estimated nucleated cell counts. Sequencing was performed with immunoSEQ multiplex PCR; in TCRdb, only in-frame clones are kept and a portion is missing. The D gene and trimming were derived from the DNA, and the V and J assignments and clone size from that table. The table has fewer than 250,000 clones, around 84% seen once.

Sample: PBMCs or T cells enriched from blood (not recorded which). The source of this sequence is a woman in her 30s who had been exposed to COVID-19. The genes are TRBV5-1 and TRBJ1-1; 9 positions agree with TRBD1. CDR3 sequence (DNA): TGCGCCAGCAGCCCACAGGGGGCGCGGACTGAAGCTTTCTTT. Residues: CASSPQGARTEAFF. Looking up the rest from reference TRBV5-1 and TRBJ1-1 gives the full variable domain: KAGVTQTPRYLIKTRGQQVTLSCSPISGHRSVSWYQQTPGQGLQFLFEYFSETQRNKGNFPGRFSGRQFSNSRSEMNVSTLELGDSALYLCASSPQGARTEAFFGQGTRLTVV.